The 27 T cell receptor beta chains in this list originate from one sample, sequenced in a study of T cell responses to AZD1222 COVID-19 vaccine. Here immunoSEQ multiplex PCR was the method, and the copy in TCRdb shows in-frame clones only, minus some. The table includes about 35,000 clones, about 86% detected once. The starting material was peripheral blood, obtained on day 0 of AZD1222 vaccination. The source is an adult in good health.

The chain joins TRBV7-9 to TRBJ2-3, with D perhaps TRBD1 or TRBD2 (6 bases each). V gave up 2 bases and J gave up 3 bases, with 15 bases separating them. This CDR3 contains 16 residues. Per germline, CDR1 SEHNR and CDR2 FQNEAQ (reference sequence). CDR3 protein: CASSLWGADRTDTQYF. The CDR3 DNA reads as TGTGCCAGCAGCTTATGGGGGGCTGACAGGACAGATACGCAGTATTTT.

The chain couples TRBV7-9 to TRBJ2-1; TRBD1 aligns across 11 bases. CDR3 size: 13 residues. Germline CDR1 SEHNR, CDR2 FQNEAQ (reference sequence). V was pared by 5 bases and J by 9 bases, with 3 bases of the junction left unmatched. CDR3 loop: CASSLGQGGEQFF. CDR3 bases: TGTGCCAGCAGCCTGGGACAGGGGGGTGAGCAGTTCTTC.

The V and J genes are TRBV27 and TRBJ1-4; the D gene is possibly TRBD1 (6 bases). This CDR3 is 16 amino acids long. V dropped 5 bases and J dropped 4 bases, with 17 bases sitting between them. Per germline, CDR1 MNHEY and CDR2 SMNVEV (reference sequence). As DNA, the CDR3 is TGTGCCAGCAGTACCATTTGGACAGTTGATAATGAAAAACTGTTTTTT. The encoded protein is CASSTIWTVDNEKLFF.

The chain links TRBV2 to TRBJ1-1; D remains unclear. Trimming left V 6 bases short and J 5 bases short, with 13 bases between. CDR1 is SNHLY, CDR2 FYNNEI, per germline. This CDR3 contains 13 residues. The CDR3 nucleotides read TGTGCCAGCAGCCCGGAGAGAAAAACTGAAGCTTTCTTT. As protein: CASSPERKTEAFF.

The CDR3 loop is CASSPQGQHPMSQAFF. DNA for the CDR3: TGTGCCAGCAGCCCCCAGGGCCAGCACCCTATGAGCCAAGCTTTCTTT. This chain links TRBV5-5 with TRBJ1-1; the D gene is possibly TRBD1 (5 bases). Deletions cut 4 bases from V and 9 bases from J, with 25 bases between. This CDR3 contains 16 residues. The V gene's germline CDR1 is SGHKS and CDR2 YYEKEE (reference sequence).

In this sample, this clone is medium-sized. The rearrangement joins TRBV15 to TRBJ2-3, with 11 bases that match TRBD2. V trimming: 8 bases; J trimming: 4 bases; junction bases outside the gene matches: 8. The CDR3 extends over 15 amino acids. Germline loops: CDR1 LNHNV, CDR2 YYDKDF (reference sequence). The CDR3 protein is CATSGTSGSPDTQYF. CDR3 in DNA: TGTGCCACCTCTGGGACTAGCGGTTCCCCAGATACGCAGTATTTT.

The rearrangement joins TRBV7-9 to TRBJ2-7; D is perhaps TRBD1 (6 bases). There are 15 residues in the CDR3. The V gene's germline CDR1 is SEHNR and CDR2 FQNEAQ (reference sequence). Trimming removed 7 bases from V and 4 bases from J, with 20 bases in between. The CDR3 coding sequence is TGTGCCAGCACCCAACAGGGTAGCAGGGCGTACGAGCAGTACTTC. It specifies CASTQQGSRAYEQYF. Variable domain in full (rest from reference TRBV7-9 and TRBJ2-7): DTGVSQNPRHKITKRGQNVTFRCDPISEHNRLYWYRQTLGQGPEFLTYFQNEAQLEKSRLLSDRFSAERPKGSFSTLEIQRTEQGDSAMYLCASTQQGSRAYEQYFGPGTRLTVT.

V usage is TRBV11-2 and J usage is TRBJ1-2, with 7 bases aligning to TRBD1. CDR1 is SGHAT and CDR2 is FQNNGV in the germline V gene. The CDR3 contains 15 residues. J was trimmed by 8 bases and V by 4 bases; bases with no gene match: 13. As DNA, the CDR3 is TGTGCCAGCAGCTCGACAGGGAGAGATCTACGCGGCTACACCTTC. Amino acids: CASSSTGRDLRGYTF.

Only a few counts were recorded for this clone. J is TRBJ1-3 and V is TRBV6-5; D is unresolved. Germline values: CDR1 MNHEY, CDR2 SVGAGI. This CDR3 contains 15 residues. The V gene lost 2 bases and the J gene lost 4 bases, with 12 bases spanning the gap. The DNA for the CDR3 is TGTGCCAGCAGTTACGGCGGAGGCTCCGGAAACACCATATATTTT. Protein: CASSYGGGSGNTIYF.

This rearrangement joins TRBV7-2 to TRBJ1-5; D might be TRBD1 (5 bases). V was cut by 0 bases and J by 0 bases, with 9 bases left in between. The CDR3 consists of 16 residues. Germline CDR1 reads SGHTA; CDR2 reads FQGNSA. CDR3 DNA sequence: TGTGCCAGCAGCTTAGCGGGGACTGCTAGCAATCAGCCCCAGCATTTT. Translated: CASSLAGTASNQPQHF.

The chain uses TRBV28 and TRBJ1-4; 7 bases align to TRBD1. V lost 5 bases and J lost 8; bases outside the gene matches: 11. CDR3 length: 15 amino acids. CDR1 is MDHEN, CDR2 SYDVKM, per germline. CDR3 coding DNA: TGTGCCAGCAGTCCAGATTCAGGGGGAAGAGAAAAACTGTTTTTT. The encoded protein is CASSPDSGGREKLFF.

The chain carries TRBV6-1 and TRBJ2-7; D gene ambiguous. There are 17 residues in the CDR3. V was trimmed by 0 bases and J by 2 bases, leaving 17 bases between them. CDR1 and CDR2 from the germline V gene are MNHNS and SASEGT. CDR3 nucleotides: TGTGCCAGCAGTGAAGCTGTCGTTTCGGCCATCCCCTACGAGCAGTACTTC. Translation: CASSEAVVSAIPYEQYF.

The chain has TRBV6-5 and TRBJ1-5, with 7 bases that match TRBD1. With 7 bases clipped from V and 1 base from J, the junction kept 4 bases outside the gene matches. Germline CDR1 and CDR2: MNHEY and SVGAGI. This CDR3 spans 14 amino acids. The CDR3: CASNLDRSNQPQHF. CDR3 sequence (DNA): TGTGCCAGCAATTTGGACAGGAGCAATCAGCCCCAGCATTTT.

The CDR3 DNA follows: TGTGCCAGCAGCGACGACAGGGGTGCGGACACCATATATTTT. Its protein is CASSDDRGADTIYF. The V and J genes are TRBV9 and TRBJ1-3, with 8 bases matching TRBD1. Germline lookup yields CDR1 SGDLS and CDR2 YYNGEE. The CDR3 loop spans 14 amino acids. J lost 8 bases, V lost 3 bases, and 7 bases had no gene match.

The table lists this clone with a count of one. V is TRBV6-5 and J is TRBJ2-3; no clear D. V was clipped by 6 bases and J by 2 bases, with 3 bases between them. This CDR3 is built from 11 residues. The germline V gene encodes CDR1 MNHEY and CDR2 SVGAGI. CDR3 bases: TGTGCCAGCAGGTCCACAGATACGCAGTATTTT. Translating gives CASRSTDTQYF.

J is TRBJ1-3 and V is TRBV5-1; D gene ambiguous. Germline V CDR1 and CDR2: SGHRS, YFSETQ. The V end was cut by 0 bases, the J end by 0 bases, with 7 bases between. The CDR3 consists of 15 residues. CDR3 region: CASSLGPPSGNTIYF. CDR3 nucleotides: TGCGCCAGCAGCTTGGGTCCTCCCTCTGGAAACACCATATATTTT.

In nucleotides, the CDR3 is TGTGCCATCAGTGCCCCGATAGCGGGAACCTACAATGAGCAGTTCTTC. Translating gives CAISAPIAGTYNEQFF. This sequence joins TRBV10-3 and TRBJ2-1; 8 bases map to TRBD2. This CDR3 is built from 16 residues. Looked up from germline, CDR1 is ENHRY and CDR2 is SYGVKD. V trimming: 4 bases; J trimming: 2 bases; junction bases outside the gene matches: 7.

This chain connects TRBV27 to TRBJ1-1, with TRBD1 matching over 8 bases. The CDR3 runs to 11 residues. Per the germline V gene, CDR1 is MNHEY and CDR2 is SMNVEV (reference sequence). The ends lost 5 bases at V and 7 bases at J; junction bases unmatched: 0. CDR3 coding DNA: TGTGCCAGCAGTGACAGGGGTGAAGCTTTCTTT. Its translation: CASSDRGEAFF.

J is TRBJ1-5 and V is TRBV7-2; D may be TRBD1 (6 bases). The V and J ends lost 4 bases and 5 bases respectively, with 9 bases between them. Per germline, CDR1 SGHTA and CDR2 FQGNSA. The CDR3 contains 13 residues. The CDR3 loop is CASSWGPDQPQHF. In nucleotides, the CDR3 is TGTGCCAGCAGCTGGGGGCCGGATCAGCCCCAGCATTTT.

This clone showed up just a few times. The chain links TRBV27 to TRBJ1-5; D call uncertain. This CDR3 spans 13 amino acids. The V gene's germline CDR1 is MNHEY and CDR2 SMNVEV (reference sequence). The V end lost 6 bases, the J end lost 5 bases, and 11 bases lay between the germline ends. The CDR3 loop is CASRPRWDQPQHF. The CDR3 bases are TGTGCCAGCAGGCCAAGGTGGGATCAGCCCCAGCATTTT.

The chain links TRBV27 to TRBJ2-7; D not certain. Germline CDR1 MNHEY, CDR2 SMNVEV (reference sequence). Trimming shortened V by 6 bases and J by 0 bases, and 12 bases separated the two germline ends. The CDR3 consists of 14 residues. For the CDR3, the DNA is TGTGCCAGCAGCTTGGGAAGGAGCTCCTACGAGCAGTACTTC. Translation gives CASSLGRSSYEQYF.

The chain uses TRBV18 and TRBJ2-4; a possible D gene is TRBD2 (6 bases). The length of the CDR3 is 15 residues. Deletions cut 6 bases from V and 1 base from J, with 13 bases between. In germline, CDR1 is KGHSH, CDR2 LQKENI. The CDR3 region is CASSRGTDAKNIQYF. The DNA of the CDR3 is TGTGCCAGCTCGCGCGGGACGGACGCCAAAAACATTCAGTACTTC.

The rearrangement links TRBV18 to TRBJ1-1; the D gene is possibly TRBD1 (6 bases). CDR1 is KGHSH and CDR2 is LQKENI in the germline V gene. Trimming pared 4 bases from V and 1 base from J, leaving 7 bases between. The CDR3 length is 13 residues. CDR3 DNA: TGTGCCAGCTCACTAGGGGGGAACACTGAAGCTTTCTTT. This sequence encodes CASSLGGNTEAFF.

The V gene is TRBV28, the J gene TRBJ1-3, with unresolved D. The CDR3 is 15 residues long. Germline CDR1 reads MDHEN; CDR2 reads SYDVKM. V lost 7 bases and J lost 0, with 13 bases in between. The DNA of the CDR3 is TGTGCCAGCACCCGGCCTGGGTACTCTGGAAACACCATATATTTT. It translates to CASTRPGYSGNTIYF.

This clone appeared a single time. The J gene is TRBJ1-2, the V gene TRBV4-3; possibly TRBD1 for D (5 bases). V gave up 3 bases and J gave up 5 bases, with 13 bases separating them. Per the germline V gene, CDR1 is LGHNA and CDR2 is YSLEER. The CDR3 extends over 14 amino acids. The DNA of the CDR3 is TGCGCCAGCAGCCAGAGCGGGACGTCGTATGGCTACACCTTC. Encoded protein: CASSQSGTSYGYTF.

Regarding this clone: Sequence at one end of the junction differs from germline and may be a read error. The rearrangement joins TRBV12-3 or TRBV12-4 to TRBJ1-5; no clear D. The CDR3 totals 12 residues. CDR3 protein: CASSLARYSASF. The CDR3 bases are TGTGCCAGCAGTTTAGCGCGCTACAGCGCGAGTTTT.

The chain uses TRBV6-5 and TRBJ2-7; no clear D. Per the germline V gene, CDR1 is MNHEY and CDR2 is SVGAGI. The CDR3 spans 15 residues. Between the trimmed V and J ends, which lost 0 bases and 6 bases, there was a span of 15 bases. The CDR3 bases are TGTGCCAGCAGTTACTCAGGGATGGCCCCCACCGAGCAGTACTTC. Translating gives CASSYSGMAPTEQYF.